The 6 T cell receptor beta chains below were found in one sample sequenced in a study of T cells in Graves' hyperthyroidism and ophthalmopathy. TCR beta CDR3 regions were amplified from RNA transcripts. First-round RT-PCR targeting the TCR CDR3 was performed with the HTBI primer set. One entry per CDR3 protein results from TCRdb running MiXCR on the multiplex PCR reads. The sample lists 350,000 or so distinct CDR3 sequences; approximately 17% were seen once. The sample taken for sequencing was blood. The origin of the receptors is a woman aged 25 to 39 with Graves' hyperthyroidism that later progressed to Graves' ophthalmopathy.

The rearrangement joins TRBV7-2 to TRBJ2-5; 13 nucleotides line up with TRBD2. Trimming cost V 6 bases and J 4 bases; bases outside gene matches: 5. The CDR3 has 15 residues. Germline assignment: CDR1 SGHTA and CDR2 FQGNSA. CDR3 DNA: TGTGCCAGCAGGCGTACTAGCGGGGGGGGAGAGACCCAGTACTTC. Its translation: CASRRTSGGGETQYF.

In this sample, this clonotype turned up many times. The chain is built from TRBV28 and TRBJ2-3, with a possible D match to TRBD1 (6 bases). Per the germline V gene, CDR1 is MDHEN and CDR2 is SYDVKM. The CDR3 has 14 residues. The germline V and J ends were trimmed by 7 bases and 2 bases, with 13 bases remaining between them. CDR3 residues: CASMGADNTDTQYF. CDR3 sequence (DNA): TGTGCCAGCATGGGGGCAGACAACACAGATACGCAGTATTTT.

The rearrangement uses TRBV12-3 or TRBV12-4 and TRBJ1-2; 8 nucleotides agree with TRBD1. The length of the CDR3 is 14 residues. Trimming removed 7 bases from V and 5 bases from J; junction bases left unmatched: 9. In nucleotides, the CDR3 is TGTGCCAGCACTTCAGGACAGGGTGGTTATGGCTACACCTTC. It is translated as CASTSGQGGYGYTF.

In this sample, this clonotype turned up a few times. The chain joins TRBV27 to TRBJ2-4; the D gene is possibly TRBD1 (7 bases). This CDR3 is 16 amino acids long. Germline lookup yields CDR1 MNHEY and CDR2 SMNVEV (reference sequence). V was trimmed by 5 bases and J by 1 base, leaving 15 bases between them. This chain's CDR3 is CASSARGTAAKNIQYF. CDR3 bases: TGTGCCAGCAGTGCACGCGGGACAGCGGCCAAAAACATTCAGTACTTC.

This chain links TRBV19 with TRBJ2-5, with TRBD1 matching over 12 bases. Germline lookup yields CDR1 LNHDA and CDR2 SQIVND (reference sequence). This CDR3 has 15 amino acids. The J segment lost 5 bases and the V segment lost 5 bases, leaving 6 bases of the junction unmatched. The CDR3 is CASSPGTGGFETQYF. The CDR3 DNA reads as TGTGCCAGTAGTCCCGGGACAGGGGGCTTCGAGACCCAGTACTTC.

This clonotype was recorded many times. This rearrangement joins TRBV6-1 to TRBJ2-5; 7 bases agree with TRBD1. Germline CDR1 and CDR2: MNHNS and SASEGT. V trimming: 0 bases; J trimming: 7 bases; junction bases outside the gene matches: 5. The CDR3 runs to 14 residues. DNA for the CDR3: TGTGCCAGCAGTGAAGCAGGGCGACAGGGGACCCAGTACTTC. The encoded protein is CASSEAGRQGTQYF.